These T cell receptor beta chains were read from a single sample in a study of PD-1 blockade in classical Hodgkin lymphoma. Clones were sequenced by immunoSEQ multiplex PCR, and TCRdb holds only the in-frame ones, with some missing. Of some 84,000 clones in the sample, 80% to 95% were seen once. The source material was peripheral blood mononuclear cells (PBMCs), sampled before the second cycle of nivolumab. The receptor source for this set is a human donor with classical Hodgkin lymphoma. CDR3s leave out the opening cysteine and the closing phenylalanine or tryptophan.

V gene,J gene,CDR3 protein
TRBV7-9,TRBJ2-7,ASSLTRQGKHNEQY
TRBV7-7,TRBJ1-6,ASSSGRNSPLH
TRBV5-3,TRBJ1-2,ARSEGQGNYGYT
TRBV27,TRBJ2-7,ASTLREGGNYEQY
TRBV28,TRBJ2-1,ASSRMRDNEQF
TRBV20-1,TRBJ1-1,SARTGERAF
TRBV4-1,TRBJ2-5,ASSQYPRGQETQY
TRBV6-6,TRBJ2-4,ASSYRQALAKNIQY
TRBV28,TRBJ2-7,ASSPGTFGTYEQY
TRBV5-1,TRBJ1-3,ASSLEGFLNTIY
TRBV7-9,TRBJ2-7,ASSQMGQGSNYEQY
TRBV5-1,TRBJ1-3,ASSLVSRVLLPGNTIY
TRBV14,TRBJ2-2,ASSQDIGLARATGELF
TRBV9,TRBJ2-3,ASSGTSGRSTDTQY
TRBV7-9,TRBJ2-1,ASTKARDEQF
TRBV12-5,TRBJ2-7,ASGSNRESEQY
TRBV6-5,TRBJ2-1,ASSRSGRGYNEQF
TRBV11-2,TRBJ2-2,ASSPGGAAGVNTGELF
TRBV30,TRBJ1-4,AWNTGQGGSWEKLF
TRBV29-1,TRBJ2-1,SVVLRDYNEQF
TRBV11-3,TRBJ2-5,ASSSSGAAETQY
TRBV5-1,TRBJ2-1,ASSLVGLSSYNEQF
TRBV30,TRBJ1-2,AWSVRVSGGYT
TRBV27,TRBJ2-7,ASSRLASYEQY
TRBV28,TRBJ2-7,ATGDTGNSYEQY
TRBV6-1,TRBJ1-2,ASSEARHGVNYGYT
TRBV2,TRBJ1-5,ASRGGQGVNQPQH
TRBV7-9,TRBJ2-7,ASSLSPYEQY
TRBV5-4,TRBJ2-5,ASSFRDRVETQY
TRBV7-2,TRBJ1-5,ASSLAGPQPQH
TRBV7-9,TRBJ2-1,ASSLGEPISGSYGNEQF
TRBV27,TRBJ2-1,ASSLGWAGNEQF
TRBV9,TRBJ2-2,ASSLGTSRTGELF
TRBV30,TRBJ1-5,AWSDLQGAQPQH
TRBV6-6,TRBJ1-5,ASSYNSNQPQH
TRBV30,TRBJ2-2,AWSRQGTGELF
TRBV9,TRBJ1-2,ASSVTSA
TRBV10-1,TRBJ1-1,ASSESGQNTEAF
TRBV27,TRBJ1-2,ASKDRRYYGYT
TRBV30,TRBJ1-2,AWSVRTINYGYT
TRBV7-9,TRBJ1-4,ASSVRDVGTGGEKLF
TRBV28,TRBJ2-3,ASSLAARGDTQY
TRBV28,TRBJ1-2,ASTSGGGRDPRGYT
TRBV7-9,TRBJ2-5,ASSLGSTSWETQY
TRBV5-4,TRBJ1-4,ASSPSRGSTNEKLF
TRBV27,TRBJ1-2,ASRGGTVYGYT
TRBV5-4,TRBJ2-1,ASSSLQAPSNEQF